This TCR beta chain was identified during a study of cytomegalovirus exposure and HLA in healthy donors. Whole-study results and caveats: A later analysis linked a missense DCLRE1C variant to TCR beta V- and J-gene trimming. Using a false discovery rate of 0.05, a later analysis showed that 16,951 TCR beta sequences were associated with HLA alleles. In vitro assays verified that three CMV-associated chains recognized CMV antigens specifically.

Primers included in the PCR were 60 Vbeta and 13 Jbeta primers. The assay was immunoSEQ multiplex PCR, and TCRdb's table has in-frame clones only and misses some. Counted here are roughly 98,000 clones, more than 60% occurring once; the ten biggest clones make up less than 2.5%. The germline gives CDR1 SGHVS, CDR2 FNYEAQ. The ends lost 4 bases at V and 0 bases at J; junction bases unmatched: 4. The CDR3 is 16 residues long. This clone has more than one count but fewer than ten. Its antigen is as yet unknown. At collection, donors were nominally healthy, but unrecorded immune exposures were probable. What was sequenced was PBMCs. The V and J genes are TRBV7-6 and TRBJ2-3, with 10 bases lining up with TRBD2. The clonotype originates from a man aged 50-60 years in good health and CMV-seronegative. Written as DNA, the CDR3 is TGTGCCAGCAGCTCCGGACTAGCGGCAAGCACAGATACGCAGTATTTT. Encoded protein: CASSSGLAASTDTQYF.